The 27 T cell receptor beta chains below all came from one sample that was sequenced in a study of shared clonotypes between healthy human individuals. Assay: immunoSEQ multiplex PCR; the TCRdb copy retains only in-frame clones and omits some. The sample has approximately 2.4 million clones, under 97% seen once. The sample comprised naive CD4+ T cells sorted from blood. Subset: CD45RA+ positively selected. The receptors stem from a man aged 18 to 30 in good health.

The chain employs TRBV2 and TRBJ2-1; the D call may be TRBD1 or TRBD2 (5 bases each). The CDR3 spans 14 residues. CDR1 and CDR2 from the germline V gene are SNHLY and FYNNEI. Trimming removed 7 bases at V and 9 bases at J, with 19 bases between. For the CDR3, the DNA is TGTGCCAGCACCACTCTCGGGGCTATAAGTGAGCAGTTCTTC. Its translation is CASTTLGAISEQFF.

For the CDR3, the DNA is TGTGCCAGTAGTATAAGTGGCCGACTAGCGGTTAGCACAGATACGCAGTATTTT. Its protein product is CASSISGRLAVSTDTQYF. The rearrangement uses TRBV19 and TRBJ2-3; 9 nucleotides agree with TRBD2. Germline assignment: CDR1 LNHDA and CDR2 SQIVND (reference sequence). V shed 2 bases and J 0 bases; nucleotides not matched to a gene: 9. The CDR3 consists of 18 residues.

As DNA, the CDR3 is TGTGCCAGCAGCCCGGGGGACAGGGGAACAGATACGCAGTATTTT. It codes for CASSPGDRGTDTQYF. The rearrangement joins TRBV11-3 to TRBJ2-3; 10 bases map to TRBD1. The CDR3 consists of 15 residues. Germline lookup yields CDR1 SGHNT and CDR2 YENEEA. The V and J ends lost 5 bases and 3 bases, in that order; junction bases with no gene match: 5.

V and J are TRBV6-1 and TRBJ2-5, with 7 bases fitting TRBD2. The CDR3 is 12 amino acids. CDR1 and CDR2 (germline): MNHNS, SASEGT. With 8 bases clipped from V and 5 bases from J, the junction kept 5 bases outside the gene matches. The CDR3 sequence: CASRVGGETQYF. As DNA, the CDR3 is TGTGCCAGCCGGGTCGGGGGGGAGACCCAGTACTTC.

This chain uses TRBV7-4 with TRBJ2-4, with TRBD1 matching 9 bases. There are 16 residues in the CDR3. The junction had 5 bases not matched to a gene; V was cut back by 0 bases and J by 5 bases. Germline loops: CDR1 SGHVT, CDR2 SQSDAQ. CDR3 protein: CASSLAQGADENIQYF. In DNA, the CDR3 is TGTGCCAGCAGCTTAGCACAGGGGGCAGACGAAAACATTCAGTACTTC.

CDR3 bases: TGTGCCAGCTCACCACTGACAGGGATGAACACTGAAGCTTTCTTT. Translation gives CASSPLTGMNTEAFF. The V gene is TRBV18, the J gene TRBJ1-1, with 7 bases lining up with TRBD1. Germline trimming cut 1 base from V and 0 bases from J; bases unmatched to any gene: 2. The CDR3 contains 15 residues. CDR1 and CDR2 from the germline V gene are KGHSH and LQKENI.

This sequence joins TRBV6-5 and TRBJ1-1; 8 bases fit TRBD1. Germline values: CDR1 MNHEY, CDR2 SVGAGI. J lost 3 bases, V lost 7 bases, and 7 bases had no gene match. CDR3 length equals 14 residues. Here the CDR3 reads CASKRGTGYTEAFF. The DNA for the CDR3 is TGTGCCAGCAAGAGGGGGACAGGATACACTGAAGCTTTCTTT.

This chain joins TRBV6-1 and TRBJ1-6; possibly TRBD1 for D (6 bases). Deletions cut 6 bases from V and 6 bases from J, with 15 bases between. Germline lookup yields CDR1 MNHNS and CDR2 SASEGT. CDR3 length equals 15 residues. The CDR3 region is CASRAAQGSNSPLHF. The CDR3 bases are TGTGCCAGCAGGGCGGCACAGGGATCTAATTCACCCCTCCACTTT.

Comment on this clone: This CDR3 is also generated by other DNA sequences in the sample. V is TRBV6-5 and J is TRBJ1-5, with D possibly TRBD1 on 6 matching bases. The ends were cut back, 0 bases at V and 3 bases at J, with 9 bases in the middle. There are 15 residues in the CDR3. Germline CDR1 MNHEY, CDR2 SVGAGI. CDR3 sequence: CASSYSGTPNQPQHF. The DNA of the CDR3 is TGTGCCAGCAGTTACTCCGGGACACCCAATCAGCCCCAGCATTTT.

The chain uses TRBV30 and TRBJ2-2; tentatively, D is TRBD2 (6 bases). The CDR3 loop spans 14 amino acids. V lost 2 bases and J 4 bases, leaving 11 bases between the germline ends. CDR1 is GTSNPN and CDR2 is SVGIG in the germline V gene (reference sequence). In DNA, the CDR3 is TGTGCCTGGAGTACGGGACTTACCACCGGGGAGCTGTTTTTT. This encodes CAWSTGLTTGELFF.

The genes are TRBV18 and TRBJ2-3; D is unresolved. Germline assignment: CDR1 KGHSH and CDR2 LQKENI. V was pared by 1 base and J by 1 base, with 3 bases between. The CDR3 is 13 residues long. CDR3 sequence reads: CASSPRRTDTQYF. CDR3 sequence (DNA): TGTGCCAGCTCACCACGTCGCACAGATACGCAGTATTTT.

The chain joins TRBV5-1 to TRBJ2-3; possibly TRBD1 for D (6 bases). This CDR3 contains 17 residues. Germline loops: CDR1 SGHRS, CDR2 YFSETQ. Trimming cost V 3 bases and J 0 bases, with 17 bases left between them. In DNA form, the CDR3 reads TGCGCCAGCAGCTGGGCGACAGGCCCATCGAGCACAGATACGCAGTATTTT. Translation: CASSWATGPSSTDTQYF.

The chain joins TRBV7-9 to TRBJ2-1; D remains unclear. The CDR3 contains 14 residues. V lost 2 bases, J lost 6 bases, and 11 bases lay in between. Germline V lookup: CDR1 SEHNR, CDR2 FQNEAQ (reference sequence). CDR3 protein: CASSLMGNTNEQFF. In DNA form, the CDR3 reads TGTGCCAGCAGCTTAATGGGCAATACCAATGAGCAGTTCTTC.

The chain is built from TRBV5-1 and TRBJ2-7; D gene unclear. CDR3 length: 14 residues. Trimming stripped 3 bases from V and 3 bases from J, with 13 bases between. The germline gives CDR1 SGHRS, CDR2 YFSETQ. CDR3 amino acids: CASSSRVPSYEQYF. DNA of the CDR3: TGCGCCAGCAGCTCTCGGGTGCCGAGCTACGAGCAGTACTTC.

V gene TRBV2 combines with J gene TRBJ2-7; 8 positions match TRBD2. Germline values: CDR1 SNHLY, CDR2 FYNNEI. The CDR3 is 16 amino acids. The J segment lost 3 bases and the V segment lost 11 bases, leaving 18 bases of the junction unmatched. The DNA of the CDR3 is TGTGCCGTCCTACCCGACACCGGGGCGGGGGGCTACGAGCAGTACTTC. It yields the protein CAVLPDTGAGGYEQYF. Complete variable domain (other parts from reference TRBV2 and TRBJ2-7): EPEVTQTPSHQVTQMGQEVILRCVPISNHLYFYWYRQILGQKVEFLVSFYNNEISEKSEIFDDQFSVERPDGSNFTLKIRSTKLEDSAMYFCAVLPDTGAGGYEQYFGPGTRLTVT.

For the CDR3, the DNA is TGTGCCAGCAGCTTGTTGGGTAGCGGGCTTTCCTACGAGCAGTACTTC. Its protein is CASSLLGSGLSYEQYF. V and J are TRBV5-4 and TRBJ2-7, with 7 bases fitting TRBD2. Trimming removed 1 base from V and 1 base from J; junction bases left unmatched: 8. Germline V gives CDR1 SGHNT, CDR2 YYREEE (reference sequence). The CDR3 runs to 16 residues.

J is TRBJ1-1 and V is TRBV10-3; no firm D call. The length of the CDR3 is 16 residues. With 0 bases removed from V and 3 bases from J, the gap between germline ends came to 14 bases. Germline assignment: CDR1 ENHRY and CDR2 SYGVKD. Written as DNA, the CDR3 is TGTGCCATCAGTGAGTCAAGGAATCCTCCTCACACTGAAGCTTTCTTT. Protein sequence: CAISESRNPPHTEAFF.

J is TRBJ1-1 and V is TRBV5-1; the D is unclear. Trimming removed 2 bases at V and 0 bases at J, with 8 bases between. Germline CDR1 is SGHRS and CDR2 is YFSETQ. There are 14 residues in the CDR3. CDR3 nucleotide sequence: TGCGCCAGCAGCTTAGTTGATATGAACACTGAAGCTTTCTTT. This translates into CASSLVDMNTEAFF. Together with reference TRBV5-1 and TRBJ1-1, the CDR3 gives the full variable domain: KAGVTQTPRYLIKTRGQQVTLSCSPISGHRSVSWYQQTPGQGLQFLFEYFSETQRNKGNFPGRFSGRQFSNSRSEMNVSTLELGDSALYLCASSLVDMNTEAFFGQGTRLTVV.

CDR3 DNA: TGTGCCAGCCGGCTGACAGGGGACTTGTCCTACGAGCAGTACTTC. Translating it yields CASRLTGDLSYEQYF. The V and J genes are TRBV19 and TRBJ2-7; 8 bases line up with TRBD1. The CDR3 has 15 amino acids. Germline V gives CDR1 LNHDA, CDR2 SQIVND (reference sequence). V lost 9 bases to trimming and J lost 1 base; unmatched junction nucleotides: 11.

The chain carries TRBV19 and TRBJ2-5; a possible D gene is TRBD2 (6 bases). Deletions cut 7 bases from V and 2 bases from J, with 17 bases between. CDR3 size: 15 residues. Germline V CDR1 and CDR2: LNHDA, SQIVND (reference sequence). CDR3 amino acids: CASNNPRDFQETQYF. CDR3 coding DNA: TGTGCCAGTAACAACCCGAGGGACTTTCAAGAGACCCAGTACTTC.

The CDR3 region has the DNA TGTGCCAGCTCACTGGGACTAACCTACGAGCAGTACTTC. As protein: CASSLGLTYEQYF. The gene calls are TRBV18 and TRBJ2-7; 7 positions agree with TRBD2. V was pared by 4 bases and J by 2 bases, with 2 bases of the junction left unmatched. The CDR3 extends over 13 amino acids. Germline-derived CDR1 and CDR2 are KGHSH and LQKENI.

The V gene is TRBV30, the J gene TRBJ1-1; D gene uncertain. Germline V gene lookup returns CDR1 GTSNPN and CDR2 SVGIG (reference sequence). This CDR3 has 12 residues. The ends were cut back, 2 bases at V and 11 bases at J, with 15 bases in the middle. The CDR3 sequence: CAWSPSAPQAFF. The CDR3 bases are TGTGCCTGGAGTCCCTCGGCCCCCCAGGCTTTCTTT. Full variable domain (outside the CDR3, taken from reference TRBV30 and TRBJ1-1): SQTIHQWPATLVQPVGSPLSLECTVEGTSNPNLYWYRQAAGRGLQLLFYSVGIGQISSEVPQNLSASRPQDRQFILSSKKLLLSDSGFYLCAWSPSAPQAFFGQGTRLTVV.

The chain has TRBV6-5 and TRBJ2-7; D is unclear. Germline V gene lookup returns CDR1 MNHEY and CDR2 SVGAGI. V was cut by 3 bases and J by 2 bases, with 11 bases left in between. The length of the CDR3 is 14 residues. CDR3 sequence: CASSYLSRAYEQYF. CDR3 coding DNA: TGTGCCAGCAGTTATCTTAGCCGAGCCTACGAGCAGTACTTC.

Turning to this clone: Other DNA sequences in the same sample also yield this CDR3. The rearrangement links TRBV18 to TRBJ2-3; D is undetermined. This CDR3 spans 13 amino acids. Trimming cost V 3 bases and J 3 bases, with 7 bases left between them. Germline CDR1 reads KGHSH; CDR2 reads LQKENI. CDR3 coding DNA: TGTGCCAGCTCACCGGGATCTACAGATACGCAGTATTTT. It specifies CASSPGSTDTQYF.

V and J are TRBV9 and TRBJ2-3; no definite D call. With 0 bases removed from V and 2 bases from J, the gap between germline ends came to 10 bases. This CDR3 comprises 15 residues. Germline V lookup: CDR1 SGDLS, CDR2 YYNGEE. The CDR3 sequence: CASSVGPLFTDTQYF. CDR3 coding DNA: TGTGCCAGCAGCGTAGGACCGCTATTCACAGATACGCAGTATTTT. The full variable domain, in which reference TRBV9 and TRBJ2-3 provide the parts outside the CDR3, is DSGVTQTPKHLITATGQRVTLRCSPRSGDLSVYWYQQSLDQGLQFLIQYYNGEERAKGNILERFSAQQFPDLHSELNLSSLELGDSALYFCASSVGPLFTDTQYFGPGTRLTVL.

The chain recombines TRBV5-4 with TRBJ1-1; the match to TRBD1 covers 9 bases. V dropped 5 bases and J dropped 3; count of bases not matched to a gene: 2. Germline CDR1 SGHNT, CDR2 YYREEE (reference sequence). The CDR3 sequence is 13 residues long. CDR3 DNA sequence: TGTGCCAGCAGTTGGGACAGGGACACTGAAGCTTTCTTT. This sequence encodes CASSWDRDTEAFF.

The V call is TRBV29-1, the J call TRBJ2-1, with D tentatively TRBD2 (6 bases). Trimming pared 3 bases from V and 0 bases from J, leaving 15 bases between. The germline V gene has CDR1 SQVTM and CDR2 ANQGSEA. The CDR3 has 16 amino acids. CDR3 region: CSVDLSGANSYNEQFF. The CDR3 DNA is TGCAGCGTTGATCTTAGCGGAGCAAACTCCTACAATGAGCAGTTCTTC.